This T cell receptor beta chain was recorded in a study of response to subunit inactivated influenza vaccine. A single record per CDR3 protein comes from TCRdb applying MiXCR to the RT-PCR reads. The sample lists around 850,000 distinct CDR3 sequences, around 20% occurring once. CDR3 length equals 16 residues. Trimming cost V 1 base and J 3 bases; bases outside gene matches: 5. Germline loops: CDR1 MNHEY, CDR2 SMNVEV (reference sequence). In the case of this clonotype: The antigen is undetermined.

Study-level points and caveats: Authors suggested each seasonal flu vaccination may recruit only limited numbers of new T cells.

V gene TRBV27 combines with J gene TRBJ2-7, with 11 bases that match TRBD1. This specimen consisted of PBMCs from blood, obtained 4 to 6 days after vaccination. The TCR sequence derives from a man aged 45-60 years who received an inactivated influenza vaccine. CDR3 residues: CASSLFSGQGVYEQYF. The CDR3 DNA reads TGTGCCAGCAGTTTATTTTCGGGACAGGGGGTCTACGAGCAGTACTTC.